Below, one T cell receptor beta chain is given with its context. Its target is not known. This specimen belongs to a study of post-analysis software for immune sequencing data. Study-wide points: Comparison with controls showed significantly lower normalized Chao1 diversity in multiple sclerosis patients. Higher frequency in patients than in controls was seen for roughly five TRBV segments, with TRBV5-6, TRBV5-1 and TRBV20-1 among them.

TCR beta cDNA libraries included unique molecular identifiers. Using its own MiXCR run on the PCR reads, TCRdb lists one record per CDR3 protein. The table shows about 820,000 distinct CDR3 sequences, with roughly 58% occurring only once. The CDR3 length is 11 residues. Trimming took 6 bases from V and 11 from J, leaving 13 bases between them. CDR1 and CDR2 (germline): ENHRY, SYGVKD. The TCR originated in a girl aged 10 to 17 with multiple sclerosis. The sequencing input was blood. The chain employs TRBV10-3 and TRBJ2-5, with TRBD2 as a possible D gene (6 bases). The CDR3 loop is CAISGGGEQYF. The CDR3 nucleotides read TGTGCCATCAGCGGGGGTGGGGAGCAGTACTTC.